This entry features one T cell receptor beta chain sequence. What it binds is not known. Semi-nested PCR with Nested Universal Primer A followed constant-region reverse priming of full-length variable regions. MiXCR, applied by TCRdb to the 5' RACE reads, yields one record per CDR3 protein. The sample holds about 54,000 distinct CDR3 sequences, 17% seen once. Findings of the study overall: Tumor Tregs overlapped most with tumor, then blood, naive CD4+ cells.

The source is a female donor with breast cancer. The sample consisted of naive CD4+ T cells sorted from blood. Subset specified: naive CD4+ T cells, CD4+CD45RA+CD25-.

The CDR3 DNA reads TGCAGTGATGGACCGAGAATGAACACTGAAGCTTTCTTT. This codes for CSDGPRMNTEAFF. This chain joins TRBV20-1 and TRBJ1-1; D call uncertain. CDR1 is DFQATT, CDR2 SNEGSKA, per germline (reference sequence). With 7 bases removed from V and 0 bases from J, the gap between germline ends came to 12 bases. This CDR3 contains 13 residues.